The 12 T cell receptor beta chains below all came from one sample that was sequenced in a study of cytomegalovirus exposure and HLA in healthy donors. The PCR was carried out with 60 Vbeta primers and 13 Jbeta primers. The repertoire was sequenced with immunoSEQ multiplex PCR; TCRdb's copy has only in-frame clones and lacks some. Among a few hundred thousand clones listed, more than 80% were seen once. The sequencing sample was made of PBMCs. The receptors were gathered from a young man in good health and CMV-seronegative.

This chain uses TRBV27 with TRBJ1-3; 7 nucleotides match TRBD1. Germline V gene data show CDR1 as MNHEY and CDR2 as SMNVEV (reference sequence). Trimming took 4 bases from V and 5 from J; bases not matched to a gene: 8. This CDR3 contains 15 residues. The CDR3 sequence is CASSSQGQSRNTIYF. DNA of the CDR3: TGTGCCAGCAGTTCACAGGGGCAGTCAAGAAACACCATATATTTT.

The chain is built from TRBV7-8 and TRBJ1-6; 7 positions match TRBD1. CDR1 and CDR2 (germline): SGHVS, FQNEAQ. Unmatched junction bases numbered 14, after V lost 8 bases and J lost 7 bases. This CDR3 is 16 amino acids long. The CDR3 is CASGGTVGLRNSPLHF. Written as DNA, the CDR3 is TGTGCCAGCGGCGGGACAGTGGGCTTGAGGAATTCACCCCTCCACTTT.

This chain's CDR3 is CASSPRQGQPIHTDTQYF. The DNA for the CDR3 is TGTGCCAGCAGCCCTCGACAGGGACAGCCAATCCACACAGATACGCAGTATTTT. The chain combines TRBV9 with TRBJ2-3, with 7 bases aligning to TRBD1. V lost 4 bases and J lost 2; bases outside the gene matches: 16. The germline gives CDR1 SGDLS, CDR2 YYNGEE. The length of the CDR3 is 18 residues. The full variable domain, completed using reference TRBV9 and TRBJ2-3, is DSGVTQTPKHLITATGQRVTLRCSPRSGDLSVYWYQQSLDQGLQFLIQYYNGEERAKGNILERFSAQQFPDLHSELNLSSLELGDSALYFCASSPRQGQPIHTDTQYFGPGTRLTVL.

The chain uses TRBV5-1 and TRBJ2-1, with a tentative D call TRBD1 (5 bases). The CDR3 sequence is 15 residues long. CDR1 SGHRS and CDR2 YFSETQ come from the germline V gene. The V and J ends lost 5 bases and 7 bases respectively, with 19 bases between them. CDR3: CASSGYIGARNEQFF. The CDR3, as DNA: TGCGCCAGCAGTGGTTACATTGGGGCTCGAAATGAGCAGTTCTTC. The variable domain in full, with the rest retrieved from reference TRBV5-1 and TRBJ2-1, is KAGVTQTPRYLIKTRGQQVTLSCSPISGHRSVSWYQQTPGQGLQFLFEYFSETQRNKGNFPGRFSGRQFSNSRSEMNVSTLELGDSALYLCASSGYIGARNEQFFGPGTRLTVL.

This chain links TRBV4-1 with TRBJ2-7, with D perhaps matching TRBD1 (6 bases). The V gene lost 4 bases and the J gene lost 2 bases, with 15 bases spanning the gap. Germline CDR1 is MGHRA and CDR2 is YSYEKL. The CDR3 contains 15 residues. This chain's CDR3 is CASSPALEGAYEQYF. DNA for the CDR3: TGCGCCAGCAGCCCGGCACTTGAGGGGGCCTACGAGCAGTACTTC.

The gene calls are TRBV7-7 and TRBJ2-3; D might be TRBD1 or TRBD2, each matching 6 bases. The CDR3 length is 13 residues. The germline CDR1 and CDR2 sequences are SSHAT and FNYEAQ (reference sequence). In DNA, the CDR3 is TGTGCTAGCGGACCAGGGGACACAGATACGCAGTATTTT. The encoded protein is CASGPGDTDTQYF.

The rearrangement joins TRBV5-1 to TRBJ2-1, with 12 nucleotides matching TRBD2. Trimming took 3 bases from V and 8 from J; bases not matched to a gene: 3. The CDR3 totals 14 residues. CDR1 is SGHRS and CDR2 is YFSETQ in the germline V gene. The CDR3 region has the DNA TGCGCCAGCAGCTCTAGCGGGGGGGCCTATGAGCAGTTCTTC. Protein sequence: CASSSSGGAYEQFF.

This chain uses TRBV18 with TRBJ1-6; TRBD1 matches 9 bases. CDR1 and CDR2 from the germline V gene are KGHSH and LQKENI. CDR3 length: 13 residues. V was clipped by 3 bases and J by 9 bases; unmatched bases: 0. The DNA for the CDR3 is TGTGCCAGCTCACCGACAGGGGGTTCACCCCTCCACTTT. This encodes CASSPTGGSPLHF.

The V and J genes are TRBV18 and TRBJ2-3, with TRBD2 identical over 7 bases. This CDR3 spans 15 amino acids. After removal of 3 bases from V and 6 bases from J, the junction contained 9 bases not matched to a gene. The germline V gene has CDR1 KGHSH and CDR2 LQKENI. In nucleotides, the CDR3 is TGTGCCAGCTCACCCGTCAGCGGGGCGGGGGATACGCAGTATTTT. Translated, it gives CASSPVSGAGDTQYF.

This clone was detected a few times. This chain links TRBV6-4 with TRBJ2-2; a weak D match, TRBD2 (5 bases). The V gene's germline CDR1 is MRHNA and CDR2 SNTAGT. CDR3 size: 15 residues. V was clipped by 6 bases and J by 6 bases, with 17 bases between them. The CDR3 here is CASRIAPEGAGELFF. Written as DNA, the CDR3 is TGTGCCAGCAGAATTGCCCCCGAGGGTGCCGGGGAGCTGTTTTTT.

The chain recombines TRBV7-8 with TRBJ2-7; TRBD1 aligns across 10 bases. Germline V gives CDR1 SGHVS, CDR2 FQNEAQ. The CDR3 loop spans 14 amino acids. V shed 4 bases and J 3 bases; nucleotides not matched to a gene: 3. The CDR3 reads CASSSGQGDYEQYF. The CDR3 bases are TGTGCCAGCAGCTCAGGACAGGGGGACTACGAGCAGTACTTC.

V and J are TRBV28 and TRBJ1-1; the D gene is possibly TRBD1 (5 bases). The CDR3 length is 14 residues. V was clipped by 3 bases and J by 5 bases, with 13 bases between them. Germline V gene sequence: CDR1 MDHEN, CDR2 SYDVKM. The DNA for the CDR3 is TGTGCCAGCAGTTTGGGGGGAAGGGTGACTGAAGCTTTCTTT. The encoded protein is CASSLGGRVTEAFF.